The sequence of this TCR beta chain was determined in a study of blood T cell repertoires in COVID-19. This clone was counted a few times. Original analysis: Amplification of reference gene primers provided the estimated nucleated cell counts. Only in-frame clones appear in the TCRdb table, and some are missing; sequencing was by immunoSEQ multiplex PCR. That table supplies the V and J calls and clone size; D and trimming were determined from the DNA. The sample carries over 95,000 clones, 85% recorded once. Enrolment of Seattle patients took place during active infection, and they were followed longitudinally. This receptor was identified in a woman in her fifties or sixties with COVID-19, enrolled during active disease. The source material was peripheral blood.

CDR3 in amino acids: CASSGRQGALYGYTF. As DNA, the CDR3 is TGTGCCAGCAGCGGCAGACAGGGTGCCCTCTATGGCTACACCTTC. This chain connects TRBV7-2 to TRBJ1-2, with TRBD1 matching 7 bases. The junction had 10 bases not matched to a gene; V was cut back by 5 bases and J by 4 bases. The CDR3 covers 15 residues. The germline gives CDR1 SGHTA, CDR2 FQGNSA.